The entry below describes one T cell receptor beta chain. The data were produced by immunoSEQ multiplex PCR, yet TCRdb's version contains in-frame clones alone and is incomplete. This table holds about 100,000 clones, around four fifths found once. This sample is part of a study of blood T cell repertoires in COVID-19. Study-wide background: Acute and convalescent COVID-19 samples came from the United States, Italy and Spain.

CDR3 length equals 17 residues. V was trimmed by 2 bases and J by 0 bases, leaving 14 bases between them. From germline, CDR1 is LGHDT and CDR2 YNNKEL (reference sequence). Source material: peripheral blood. The chain links TRBV3-1 (or the pseudogene TRBV3-2) to TRBJ1-3, with a possible D match to TRBD1 (5 bases). The clonotype was recovered from a man between 70 and 80 years old with active or convalescent COVID-19. The CDR3 protein is CASSQRRQILSGNTIYF. The CDR3 DNA sequence: TGTGCCAGCAGCCAAAGGAGACAGATTCTCTCTGGAAACACCATATATTTT.